This is a list of T cell receptor beta chains from one sample in a study of a mutant IDH1 vaccine in newly diagnosed glioma. Sequencing used immunoSEQ multiplex PCR; TCRdb keeps in-frame clones, though not all of them. The data contain about 60,000 clones, 80% to 90% of them singletons. For these TCRs, the target antigens are not known. The sequences come from PBMCs, collected from a glioma patient whose treatment included an IDH1 peptide vaccine. All receptors derive from a middle-aged man with glioma. The CDR3 runs from the conserved cysteine through the conserved F or W. D genes are given only for firm matches. Size tells how often a clone was seen (once, few, many) or the class of an expanded clone, and some rows leave it out.

V gene: TRBV7-8; J gene: TRBJ1-1; clone size: .; D gene: .; CDR3 protein: CASTPGGRTEAFF; CDR3 DNA: TGTGCCAGCACCCCCGGTGGGAGAACTGAAGCTTTCTTT
V gene: TRBV7-9; J gene: TRBJ1-2; clone size: once; D gene: .; CDR3 protein: CASTPGGFTYGYTF; CDR3 DNA: TGTGCCAGCACCCCCGGGGGCTTTACCTATGGCTACACCTTC
V gene: TRBV18; J gene: TRBJ1-1; clone size: many; D gene: .; CDR3 protein: CASSPSQDTEAFF; CDR3 DNA: TGTGCCAGCTCACCTTCACAAGACACTGAAGCTTTCTTT
V gene: TRBV7-2; J gene: TRBJ1-2; clone size: .; D gene: .; CDR3 protein: CASSLSIGGTAGYTF; CDR3 DNA: TGTGCCAGCAGCTTATCGATAGGCGGAACGGCGGGCTACACCTTC
V gene: TRBV19; J gene: TRBJ1-1; clone size: .; D gene: .; CDR3 protein: CASSIFKNTEAFF; CDR3 DNA: TGTGCCAGTAGTATTTTCAAAAACACTGAAGCTTTCTTT
V gene: TRBV18; J gene: TRBJ1-2; clone size: .; D gene: .; CDR3 protein: CASSPFPEEGYTF; CDR3 DNA: TGTGCCAGCTCACCATTCCCGGAGGAAGGCTACACCTTC
V gene: TRBV27; J gene: TRBJ2-2; clone size: .; D gene: .; CDR3 protein: CASSGPYGGELFF; CDR3 DNA: TGTGCCAGCAGTGGCCCTTATGGCGGGGAGCTGTTTTTT
V gene: TRBV7-7; J gene: TRBJ2-1; clone size: .; D gene: .; CDR3 protein: CASSLGRIGSYNEQFF; CDR3 DNA: TGTGCTAGCAGCTTAGGTCGGATCGGGTCCTACAATGAGCAGTTCTTC
V gene: TRBV4-1; J gene: TRBJ1-5; clone size: .; D gene: .; CDR3 protein: CASSQEGLNRVGGQPQHF; CDR3 DNA: TGCGCCAGCAGCCAAGAAGGACTTAACCGGGTCGGGGGTCAGCCCCAGCATTTT
V gene: TRBV27; J gene: TRBJ2-6; clone size: .; D gene: TRBD2; CDR3 protein: CASSLRGETSGANVLTF; CDR3 DNA: TGTGCCAGCAGTTTACGGGGGGAAACCTCTGGGGCCAACGTCCTGACTTTC
V gene: TRBV7-2; J gene: TRBJ2-1; clone size: .; D gene: .; CDR3 protein: CASSLGGLSYNEQFF; CDR3 DNA: TGTGCCAGCAGCTTAGGCGGACTCTCCTACAATGAGCAGTTCTTC
V gene: TRBV6-5; J gene: TRBJ1-2; clone size: .; D gene: TRBD1; CDR3 protein: CASSLGDRGFGYTF; CDR3 DNA: TGTGCCAGCAGCCTCGGGGACAGGGGGTTTGGCTACACCTTC
V gene: TRBV7-2; J gene: TRBJ2-1; clone size: once; D gene: TRBD2; CDR3 protein: CASSSILAGRSNEQFF; CDR3 DNA: TGTGCCAGCAGCTCCATTTTAGCGGGAAGGAGTAATGAGCAGTTCTTC
V gene: TRBV9; J gene: TRBJ1-1; clone size: .; D gene: .; CDR3 protein: CASSAGLLNTEAFF; CDR3 DNA: TGTGCCAGCAGCGCGGGACTGCTGAACACTGAAGCTTTCTTT
V gene: TRBV7-2; J gene: TRBJ2-7; clone size: .; D gene: TRBD2; CDR3 protein: CASSVAGANNEQYF; CDR3 DNA: TGTGCGAGCTCCGTGGCGGGAGCCAACAACGAGCAGTACTTC
V gene: TRBV29-1; J gene: TRBJ2-7; clone size: .; D gene: .; CDR3 protein: CSVVGGGHETYEQYF; CDR3 DNA: TGCAGCGTTGTGGGGGGGGGACACGAAACCTACGAGCAGTACTTC
V gene: TRBV14; J gene: TRBJ1-1; clone size: .; D gene: .; CDR3 protein: CASSRFQGNTEAFF; CDR3 DNA: TGTGCCAGCAGCCGGTTCCAGGGGAACACTGAAGCTTTCTTT
V gene: TRBV11-3; J gene: TRBJ1-1; clone size: .; D gene: .; CDR3 protein: CASSFRTGTEAFF; CDR3 DNA: TGTGCCAGCAGCTTCAGGACGGGGACTGAAGCTTTCTTT
V gene: TRBV6-1; J gene: TRBJ2-7; clone size: .; D gene: .; CDR3 protein: CASSEQPDYEQYF; CDR3 DNA: TGTGCCAGCAGTGAACAGCCAGACTACGAGCAGTACTTC
V gene: TRBV14; J gene: TRBJ2-7; clone size: .; D gene: TRBD1; CDR3 protein: CASSRNFGTGSSYEQYF; CDR3 DNA: TGTGCCAGCAGCCGAAACTTTGGGACAGGGAGCTCCTACGAGCAGTACTTC
V gene: TRBV19; J gene: TRBJ2-7; clone size: .; D gene: TRBD2; CDR3 protein: CASTPTSGTYEQYF; CDR3 DNA: TGTGCCAGTACTCCGACTAGCGGGACCTACGAGCAGTACTTC
V gene: TRBV7-9; J gene: TRBJ2-7; clone size: .; D gene: .; CDR3 protein: CASGGGQPTYEQYF; CDR3 DNA: TGTGCCAGCGGGGGGGGACAGCCGACCTACGAGCAGTACTTC
V gene: TRBV7-2; J gene: TRBJ2-7; clone size: few; D gene: TRBD2; CDR3 protein: CASSFSGGSSYEQYF; CDR3 DNA: TGTGCCAGCAGCTTTAGCGGGGGAAGCTCCTACGAGCAGTACTTC
V gene: TRBV7-2; J gene: TRBJ2-7; clone size: medium-sized; D gene: TRBD1; CDR3 protein: CASSSRTGESEQYF; CDR3 DNA: TGTGCCAGCAGCTCCAGGACAGGGGAGAGCGAGCAGTACTTC
V gene: TRBV15; J gene: TRBJ1-1; clone size: .; D gene: .; CDR3 protein: CATSPRGMNTEAFF; CDR3 DNA: TGTGCCACCAGCCCTCGGGGAATGAACACTGAAGCTTTCTTT
V gene: TRBV18; J gene: TRBJ1-2; clone size: .; D gene: TRBD1; CDR3 protein: CASSSRQGFSYGYTF; CDR3 DNA: TGTGCCAGCTCATCCCGACAGGGTTTTAGCTATGGCTACACCTTC
V gene: TRBV7-2; J gene: TRBJ2-3; clone size: .; D gene: .; CDR3 protein: CASSLAGDTDTQYF; CDR3 DNA: TGTGCCAGCAGCTTGGCAGGGGACACAGATACGCAGTATTTT
V gene: TRBV29-1; J gene: TRBJ2-3; clone size: .; D gene: TRBD2; CDR3 protein: CSVLGLAGRTDTQYF; CDR3 DNA: TGCAGCGTTTTGGGACTAGCGGGTCGCACAGATACGCAGTATTTT
V gene: TRBV6-6; J gene: TRBJ2-3; clone size: .; D gene: .; CDR3 protein: CASSYLAEGADTQYF; CDR3 DNA: TGTGCCAGCAGTTACCTAGCGGAGGGGGCAGATACGCAGTATTTT
V gene: TRBV5-1; J gene: TRBJ2-3; clone size: .; D gene: .; CDR3 protein: CASSGSLLRGPSTDTQYF; CDR3 DNA: TGCGCCAGCAGCGGTTCCCTTCTGCGGGGCCCTAGCACAGATACGCAGTATTTT
V gene: TRBV18; J gene: TRBJ1-2; clone size: .; D gene: .; CDR3 protein: CASSPEDLYGYTF; CDR3 DNA: TGTGCCAGCTCACCAGAGGACCTCTATGGCTACACCTTC
V gene: TRBV19; J gene: TRBJ2-3; clone size: .; D gene: .; CDR3 protein: CASSPMRGKADTQYF; CDR3 DNA: TGTGCCAGTAGTCCCATGAGAGGGAAGGCAGATACGCAGTATTTT
V gene: TRBV7-9; J gene: TRBJ2-1; clone size: few; D gene: TRBD2; CDR3 protein: CASSLEGRGGFF; CDR3 DNA: TGTGCCAGCAGCTTAGAAGGCCGGGGGGGGTTCTTC
V gene: TRBV7-8; J gene: TRBJ2-1; clone size: .; D gene: .; CDR3 protein: CASSPGLNEQFF; CDR3 DNA: TGTGCCAGCAGCCCGGGACTGAATGAGCAGTTCTTC
V gene: TRBV10-1; J gene: TRBJ2-7; clone size: .; D gene: .; CDR3 protein: CASSDWPGSSYEQYF; CDR3 DNA: TGCGCCAGCAGTGATTGGCCAGGGAGCTCCTACGAGCAGTACTTC
V gene: TRBV10-3; J gene: TRBJ2-5; clone size: .; D gene: TRBD2; CDR3 protein: CAASTGTTGKETQYF; CDR3 DNA: TGTGCCGCATCAACCGGGACTACAGGAAAAGAGACCCAGTACTTC
V gene: TRBV19; J gene: TRBJ2-3; clone size: .; D gene: .; CDR3 protein: CASRTPSTDTQYF; CDR3 DNA: TGTGCCAGTAGGACCCCTAGCACAGATACGCAGTATTTT
V gene: TRBV5-1; J gene: TRBJ2-3; clone size: once; D gene: .; CDR3 protein: CASSLRDGQTDTQYF; CDR3 DNA: TGCGCCAGCAGCTTGAGGGACGGCCAAACAGATACGCAGTATTTT
V gene: TRBV6-5; J gene: TRBJ2-1; clone size: .; D gene: TRBD2; CDR3 protein: CASSSGGVYNEQFF; CDR3 DNA: TGTGCCAGCAGTTCTGGGGGGGTTTACAATGAGCAGTTCTTC
V gene: TRBV5-1; J gene: TRBJ2-7; clone size: .; D gene: .; CDR3 protein: CASSEYYEQYF; CDR3 DNA: TGCGCCAGCAGTGAATACTACGAGCAGTACTTC
V gene: TRBV4-3; J gene: TRBJ2-5; clone size: .; D gene: TRBD1; CDR3 protein: CASSPGDRDQETQYF; CDR3 DNA: TGCGCCAGCAGCCCTGGGGACAGGGACCAAGAGACCCAGTACTTC
V gene: TRBV7-9; J gene: TRBJ1-2; clone size: .; D gene: .; CDR3 protein: CASSQIWSEGYTF; CDR3 DNA: TGTGCCAGCAGTCAGATCTGGTCGGAGGGCTACACCTTC